These 15 T cell receptor beta chains share one sample of origin, sequenced in a study of cytomegalovirus exposure and HLA in healthy donors. PCR employed 60 Vbeta and 13 Jbeta primers. Assay: immunoSEQ multiplex PCR; the TCRdb copy retains only in-frame clones and omits some. The sample yields more than 100,000 clones, under 90% seen once. The sequencing input was PBMCs. The receptors here all came from a female donor in good health and CMV-seropositive.

The V and J genes are TRBV10-3 and TRBJ1-2; no clear D gene. Germline V lookup: CDR1 ENHRY, CDR2 SYGVKD. The CDR3 extends over 12 amino acids. Trimming took off 2 bases at V and 6 bases at J, with 7 bases between the two ends. The CDR3 reads CAISELGNGYTF. The CDR3 DNA reads TGTGCCATCAGTGAGCTAGGTAATGGCTACACCTTC.

This CDR3 reads CASRPPDRGVGGYTF. The CDR3 DNA sequence: TGTGCCAGCAGGCCACCTGACAGGGGGGTGGGCGGCTACACCTTC. V gene TRBV28 combines with J gene TRBJ1-2; 9 nucleotides align to TRBD1. CDR1 is MDHEN and CDR2 is SYDVKM in the germline V gene. The CDR3 loop spans 15 amino acids. Trimming removed 6 bases from V and 8 bases from J; junction bases left unmatched: 13.

V gene TRBV9 combines with J gene TRBJ1-3, with a tentative D call TRBD1 (6 bases). The germline V and J ends were trimmed by 5 bases and 2 bases, with 20 bases remaining between them. Germline V gene sequence: CDR1 SGDLS, CDR2 YYNGEE. The CDR3 spans 17 residues. CDR3 coding DNA: TGTGCCAGCAGTCTTACAGGGAGTGGTAGGACTGGAAACACCATATATTTT. It encodes CASSLTGSGRTGNTIYF.

J is TRBJ2-5 and V is TRBV5-6; the D is unclear. The V and J ends lost 2 bases and 3 bases respectively, with 5 bases between them. The germline V gene has CDR1 SGHDT and CDR2 YYEEEE. The CDR3 runs to 12 residues. The CDR3, as DNA: TGTGCCAGCAGCTTTATCGAAGAGACCCAGTACTTC. Translated: CASSFIEETQYF.

This clone showed up just a few times. The chain is built from TRBV27 and TRBJ2-1; D call uncertain. This CDR3 region has 13 residues. V was pared by 8 bases and J by 9 bases, with 17 bases between. CDR1 and CDR2 (germline): MNHEY, SMNVEV (reference sequence). The CDR3 loop is CASLDGVNSEQFF. The CDR3 DNA reads TGTGCCAGCCTAGACGGAGTGAATAGTGAGCAGTTCTTC.

The chain joins TRBV7-3 to TRBJ2-7; 8 bases align to TRBD1. J gave up 2 bases and V 1 base, and 10 bases lay outside the gene matches. This CDR3 contains 17 residues. From germline, CDR1 is SGHTA and CDR2 FQGTGA. The CDR3 spells CASSLMGTGTGTYEQYF. The CDR3 region has the DNA TGTGCCAGCAGCTTAATGGGGACCGGGACAGGCACCTACGAGCAGTACTTC.

V is TRBV27 and J is TRBJ1-1, with 7 bases fitting TRBD1. The CDR3 has 15 amino acids. V was pared by 6 bases and J by 4 bases, with 11 bases of the junction left unmatched. Germline V CDR1 and CDR2: MNHEY, SMNVEV (reference sequence). The CDR3, as DNA: TGTGCCAGCAGCCCAAGGGGGCAGGCACCCACTGAAGCTTTCTTT. As protein: CASSPRGQAPTEAFF.

The rearrangement uses TRBV2 and TRBJ2-7; 11 bases map to TRBD1. The junction had 7 bases not matched to a gene; V was cut back by 5 bases and J by 4 bases. Germline CDR1 SNHLY, CDR2 FYNNEI. The CDR3 sequence is 15 residues long. The CDR3 loop is CASSSRDRGRYEQYF. Here the CDR3 DNA reads TGTGCCAGCAGTTCCCGGGACAGGGGGAGATACGAGCAGTACTTC.

This sequence joins TRBV4-1 and TRBJ2-3, with a weak D call TRBD1 (6 bases). The CDR3 runs to 19 residues. The germline V gene has CDR1 MGHRA and CDR2 YSYEKL. Trimming removed 7 bases from V and 4 bases from J, with 30 bases in between. CDR3 nucleotide sequence: TGCGCCAGCACCTCCAAGGGGCTACAGGGCTGGGAGATGGCAGATACGCAGTATTTT. It encodes CASTSKGLQGWEMADTQYF.

The gene calls are TRBV18 and TRBJ1-6, with 8 bases identical to TRBD1. Trimming took 3 bases from V and 6 from J; bases not matched to a gene: 7. Germline values: CDR1 KGHSH, CDR2 LQKENI. The CDR3 extends over 16 amino acids. This CDR3 is CASSPDQGAGNSPLHF. As DNA, the CDR3 is TGTGCCAGCTCACCCGATCAGGGGGCTGGTAATTCACCCCTCCACTTT.

The chain joins TRBV15 to TRBJ2-5, with D perhaps TRBD2 (6 bases). Germline loops: CDR1 LNHNV, CDR2 YYDKDF (reference sequence). This CDR3 contains 14 residues. The ends were cut back, 5 bases at V and 4 bases at J, with 14 bases in the middle. The CDR3 bases are TGTGCCACCAGCGGGCGACTAGGCAGAGAGACCCAGTACTTC. Protein product: CATSGRLGRETQYF. Full variable domain (outside the CDR3, taken from reference TRBV15 and TRBJ2-5): DAMVIQNPRYQVTQFGKPVTLSCSQTLNHNVMYWYQQKSSQAPKLLFHYYDKDFNNEADTPDNFQSRRPNTSFCFLDIRSPGLGDTAMYLCATSGRLGRETQYFGPGTRLLVL.

The chain combines TRBV19 with TRBJ1-1; 7 nucleotides align to TRBD1. With V trimmed by 7 bases and J by 7 bases, 6 bases remained unmatched. Germline CDR1 LNHDA, CDR2 SQIVND (reference sequence). CDR3 length: 12 amino acids. The CDR3 is CASTTGDFEAFF. DNA of the CDR3: TGTGCCAGTACTACAGGGGACTTTGAAGCTTTCTTT.

This clone was counted a single time. The chain combines TRBV7-2 with TRBJ2-3, with 11 positions matching TRBD2. J gave up 2 bases and V 1 base, and 5 bases lay outside the gene matches. The CDR3 runs 17 residues. Germline CDR1 reads SGHTA; CDR2 reads FQGNSA. The CDR3 bases are TGTGCCAGCAGCTTAGGGGCACTAGCGGGGGTCACAGATACGCAGTATTTT. Translating it yields CASSLGALAGVTDTQYF.

The sample holds a few counts of this clone. The V gene is TRBV7-9, the J gene TRBJ2-7; TRBD1 agrees at 7 bases. Germline CDR1 SEHNR, CDR2 FQNEAQ (reference sequence). V shed 2 bases and J 1 base; nucleotides not matched to a gene: 2. The CDR3 is made up of 14 amino acids. This CDR3 is CASSLRQGSYEQYF. The CDR3 nucleotides are TGTGCCAGCAGCTTAAGACAGGGATCCTACGAGCAGTACTTC. Filled out from reference TRBV7-9 and TRBJ2-7, the complete variable domain reads DTGVSQNPRHKITKRGQNVTFRCDPISEHNRLYWYRQTLGQGPEFLTYFQNEAQLEKSRLLSDRFSAERPKGSFSTLEIQRTEQGDSAMYLCASSLRQGSYEQYFGPGTRLTVT.

The table lists this clone with a few counts. The V gene is TRBV2, the J gene TRBJ1-1; tentative D call: TRBD1 (6 bases). The V gene's germline CDR1 is SNHLY and CDR2 FYNNEI. The CDR3 totals 15 residues. Trimming stripped 4 bases from V and 3 bases from J, with 15 bases between. The CDR3 loop is CASSVGGAGDTEAFF. The CDR3 DNA follows: TGTGCCAGCAGTGTTGGGGGGGCGGGAGACACTGAAGCTTTCTTT. The full variable domain, with the rest looked up from reference TRBV2 and TRBJ1-1, is EPEVTQTPSHQVTQMGQEVILRCVPISNHLYFYWYRQILGQKVEFLVSFYNNEISEKSEIFDDQFSVERPDGSNFTLKIRSTKLEDSAMYFCASSVGGAGDTEAFFGQGTRLTVV.